Here is one T cell receptor (beta chain) with its context. The CDR3 has 11 residues. Germline-derived CDR1 and CDR2 are KGHSH and LQKENI. V was clipped by 9 bases and J by 5 bases, with 11 bases between them. cDNA carried unique molecular identifiers, and a universal primer site was added by template switching. MiXCR, run by TCRdb on the 5' RACE reads, gives a single entry per CDR3 protein. The sample lists some 690,000 distinct CDR3 sequences, approximately 22% occurring once. The data are from a study of identical twins. These records were also assigned to another study, of T cells expressing NK-cell markers. That publication notes: Sorted CD3+CD56+NKG2C+, CD3+CD56+NKG2C- and CD3+CD56-NKG2C+ T-cell subsets were beta-chain profiled. Of eight sequenced donors, seven were HCMV-seropositive and one HCMV-seronegative. Leadership of the CD3+CD56-NKG2C+ fraction also belonged to these clonotypes in several donors.

This sequence joins TRBV18 and TRBJ2-7; tentative D call: TRBD1 (5 bases). Specimen: PBMCs. The origin of this receptor is a young woman in good health. Here the CDR3 reads CASSRVHEQYF. CDR3 nucleotide sequence: TGTGCCAGTTCCAGGGTCCACGAGCAGTACTTC.